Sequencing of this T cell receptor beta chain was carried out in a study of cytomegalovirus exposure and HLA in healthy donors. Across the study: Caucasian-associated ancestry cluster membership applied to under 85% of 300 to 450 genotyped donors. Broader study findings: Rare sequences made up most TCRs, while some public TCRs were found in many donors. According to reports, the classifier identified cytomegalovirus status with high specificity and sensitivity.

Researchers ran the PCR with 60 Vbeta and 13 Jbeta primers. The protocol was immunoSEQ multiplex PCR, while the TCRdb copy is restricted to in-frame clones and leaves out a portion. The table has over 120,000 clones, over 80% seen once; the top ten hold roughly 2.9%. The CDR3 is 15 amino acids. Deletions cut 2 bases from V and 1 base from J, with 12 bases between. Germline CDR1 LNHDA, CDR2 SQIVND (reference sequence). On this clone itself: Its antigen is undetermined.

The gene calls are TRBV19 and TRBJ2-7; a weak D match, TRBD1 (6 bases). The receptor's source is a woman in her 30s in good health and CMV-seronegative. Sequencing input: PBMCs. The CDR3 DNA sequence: TGTGCCAGTAGTATACAGGAAACAGGGTCCTACGAGCAGTACTTC. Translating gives CASSIQETGSYEQYF.